These 13 T cell receptor beta chains were all obtained from the same sample, sequenced in a study of T cells after yellow fever vaccination. TCRdb used MiXCR to reprocess the 5' RACE reads, holding one entry per CDR3 protein. The sample records roughly 340,000 distinct CDR3 sequences, almost 4% being singletons. The sample was PBMCs, taken 5 days after the yellow fever booster vaccination. The receptors come from a man aged 18 to 30 who received the YFV17D yellow fever vaccine.

This clonotype has a count of ten or more. V usage is TRBV7-8 and J usage is TRBJ2-4, with D unclear. Germline V CDR1 and CDR2: SGHVS, FQNEAQ. With 2 bases removed from V and 0 bases from J, the gap between germline ends came to 5 bases. This CDR3 is 14 amino acids long. CDR3 in DNA: TGTGCCAGCAGCTTAAAACTAGCCAAAAACATTCAGTACTTC. Translation: CASSLKLAKNIQYF.

This clonotype was seen repeatedly, ten times or more. The J gene is TRBJ1-5, the V gene TRBV29-1, with a tentative D call TRBD1 (5 bases). CDR1 and CDR2 (germline): SQVTM, ANQGSEA. The V end was cut by 6 bases, the J end by 3 bases, with 12 bases between. The CDR3 runs 13 residues. This CDR3 reads CSVAMGLNQPQHF. The CDR3 DNA reads as TGCAGCGTGGCTATGGGACTCAATCAGCCCCAGCATTTT.

The chain links TRBV9 to TRBJ2-7; D not certain. Germline V gene data show CDR1 as SGDLS and CDR2 as YYNGEE. The CDR3 extends over 15 amino acids. V lost 0 bases to trimming and J lost 0 bases, with 10 bases between them. For the CDR3, the DNA is TGTGCCAGCAGCGTAGCCCAGGTCCCCTCCTACGAGCAGTACTTC. It translates to CASSVAQVPSYEQYF.

This clonotype was seen a handful of times. V is TRBV10-3 and J is TRBJ1-2; 7 nucleotides line up with TRBD1. Germline V gene sequence: CDR1 ENHRY, CDR2 SYGVKD. The J segment lost 5 bases and the V segment lost 5 bases, leaving 5 bases of the junction unmatched. The CDR3 length is 13 residues. CDR3 nucleotides: TGTGCCATCAGTACCGGGACAGAGTATGGCTACACCTTC. It encodes CAISTGTEYGYTF.

Ten or more counts support this clonotype. This chain links TRBV5-1 with TRBJ1-1; D unresolved. The CDR3 contains 15 residues. Germline CDR1 SGHRS, CDR2 YFSETQ. The ends were cut back, 4 bases at V and 3 bases at J, with 16 bases in the middle. The CDR3 loop reads CASSPETTGDTEAFF. The CDR3 DNA sequence: TGCGCCAGCAGCCCGGAGACTACTGGGGACACTGAAGCTTTCTTT.

The gene calls are TRBV2 and TRBJ2-2, with 10 bases matching TRBD2. J gave up 4 bases and V 4 bases, and 3 bases lay outside the gene matches. This CDR3 has 15 residues. Germline V gene sequence: CDR1 SNHLY, CDR2 FYNNEI. CDR3 residues: CASSGAGGRTGELFF. The DNA of the CDR3 is TGTGCCAGCAGTGGAGCGGGGGGGCGCACCGGGGAGCTGTTTTTT.

This clonotype was detected ten times or more. The V gene is TRBV2, the J gene TRBJ2-1; TRBD2 aligns across 8 bases. Germline CDR1 is SNHLY and CDR2 is FYNNEI. This CDR3 contains 14 residues. V dropped 6 bases and J dropped 4; count of bases not matched to a gene: 5. CDR3 in DNA: TGTGCCAGCAGCACAGCGGGGGTTTACAATGAGCAGTTCTTC. Its protein product is CASSTAGVYNEQFF.

This clonotype has ten or more counts. This chain joins TRBV7-2 and TRBJ2-5; no reliable D call. From germline, CDR1 is SGHTA and CDR2 FQGNSA. V was trimmed by 3 bases and J by 5 bases, leaving 10 bases between them. The CDR3 totals 13 residues. In DNA form, the CDR3 reads TGTGCCAGCAGCTTGTCGCAGGCGGAGACCCAGTACTTC. Translation gives CASSLSQAETQYF.

This clonotype showed up just a few times. The V call is TRBV7-2, the J call TRBJ1-2; D gene unclear. The V end lost 1 base, the J end lost 2 bases, and 8 bases lay between the germline ends. Germline assignment: CDR1 SGHTA and CDR2 FQGNSA. This CDR3 is 14 amino acids long. The CDR3 loop reads CASSLGSDNYGYTF. The CDR3 DNA sequence: TGTGCCAGCAGCTTAGGATCGGACAACTATGGCTACACCTTC.

This clonotype has ten or more counts. V usage is TRBV7-6 and J usage is TRBJ2-3, with TRBD2 matching 16 bases. The trim removed 5 bases at V and 1 base at J, leaving 18 bases unmatched. The CDR3 extends over 22 amino acids. From germline, CDR1 is SGHVS and CDR2 FNYEAQ. The CDR3 coding sequence is TGTGCCAGCAGCCCTTCTACTCCGGGACTAGCGGGGGGGCCACGTGGCACAGATACGCAGTATTTT. Translation gives CASSPSTPGLAGGPRGTDTQYF. Based on the CDR3 plus reference TRBV7-6 and TRBJ2-3, the full variable domain is GAGVSQSPRYKVTKRGQDVALRCDPISGHVSLYWYRQALGQGPEFLTYFNYEAQQDKSGLPNDRFSAERPEGSISTLTIQRTEQRDSAMYRCASSPSTPGLAGGPRGTDTQYFGPGTRLTVL.

This clonotype occurred many times. For the CDR3, the DNA is TGCAGTGCTAGAGTGGGAGGGGGTAACTATGGCTACACCTTC. Translating gives CSARVGGGNYGYTF. The rearrangement uses TRBV20-1 and TRBJ1-2; D is possibly TRBD1 (6 bases). The V end was cut by 1 base, the J end by 1 base, with 10 bases between. The CDR3 spans 14 residues. In germline, CDR1 is DFQATT, CDR2 SNEGSKA (reference sequence).

This rearrangement joins TRBV6-5 to TRBJ1-1; D possibly corresponds to TRBD1 (5 bases). The CDR3 contains 13 residues. Germline-derived CDR1 and CDR2 are MNHEY and SVGAGI. Trimming took off 4 bases at V and 3 bases at J, with 9 bases between the two ends. CDR3 sequence reads: CASSWEGDTEAFF. As DNA, the CDR3 is TGTGCCAGCAGTTGGGAAGGGGACACTGAAGCTTTCTTT.

Worth noting for this clonotype: A much larger clone sits a single nucleotide away, making a read error possible. The J gene is TRBJ2-6, the V gene TRBV7-2, with D unclear. The CDR3 consists of 15 residues. The V end was cut by 8 bases, the J end by 3 bases, with 14 bases between. The germline V gene has CDR1 SGHTA and CDR2 FQGNSA. CDR3 nucleotide sequence: TGTGCCAGCGCCGATATGGGGTATGGGGCCAACGTCCTGACTTTC. Its translation: CASADMGYGANVLTF.